The clone carrying this T cell receptor (beta chain) was observed many times. Its antigen is still unknown. By quantitative 5'-RACE with molecular barcodes, the TCR beta libraries were made. TCRdb re-called the 5' RACE reads through MiXCR, storing one row per CDR3 protein. The table shows around 140,000 distinct CDR3 sequences, with roughly 18% occurring only once. The sample comes from a study of CD8 T cells in ankylosing spondylitis. Germline V gene sequence: CDR1 SQVTM, CDR2 ANQGSEA. The CDR3 spans 15 residues. The ends were cut back, 1 base at V and 0 bases at J, with 13 bases in the middle. Study-level findings and limits: Apparently characteristic of ankylosing spondylitis blood was a TCR beta motif (under ten highly homologous variants).

The chain uses TRBV29-1 and TRBJ2-7, with D perhaps given as TRBD1 or TRBD2 (5 bases each). The origin of this receptor is a male donor with ankylosing spondylitis. The sequenced material came from blood, either unsorted or a sorted T cell fraction (not recorded which). CDR3 region: CSVEVSPGPSYEQYF. CDR3 DNA sequence: TGCAGCGTTGAAGTCAGCCCGGGACCCTCCTACGAGCAGTACTTC.